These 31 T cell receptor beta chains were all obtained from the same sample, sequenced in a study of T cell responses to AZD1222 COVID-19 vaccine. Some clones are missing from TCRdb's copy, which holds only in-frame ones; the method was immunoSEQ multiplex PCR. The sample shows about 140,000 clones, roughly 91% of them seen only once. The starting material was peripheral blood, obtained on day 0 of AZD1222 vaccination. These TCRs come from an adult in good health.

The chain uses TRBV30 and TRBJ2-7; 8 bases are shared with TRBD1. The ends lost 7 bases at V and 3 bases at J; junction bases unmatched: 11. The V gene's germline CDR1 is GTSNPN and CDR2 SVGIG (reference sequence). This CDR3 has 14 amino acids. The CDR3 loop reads CAYLLRGHNYEQYF. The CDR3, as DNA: TGTGCCTATCTTCTCAGGGGGCATAACTACGAGCAGTACTTC.

The CDR3, as DNA: TGTGCCAGCAGCTTTAGCTTTTGGGAGTCGGGCACCTACAATGAGCAGTTCTTC. This sequence encodes CASSFSFWESGTYNEQFF. The chain employs TRBV7-6 and TRBJ2-1; TRBD2 might be the D (5 bases). V lost 3 bases and J 2 bases, leaving 20 bases between the germline ends. The CDR3 length is 18 residues. In germline, CDR1 is SGHVS, CDR2 FNYEAQ.

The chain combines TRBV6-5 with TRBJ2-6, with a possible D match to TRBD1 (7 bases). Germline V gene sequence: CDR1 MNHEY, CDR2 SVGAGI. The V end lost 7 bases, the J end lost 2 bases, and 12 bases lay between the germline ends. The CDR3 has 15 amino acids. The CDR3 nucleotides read TGTGCCAGCACCCAGGGGGAGGCTGGGGCCAACGTCCTGACTTTC. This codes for CASTQGEAGANVLTF.

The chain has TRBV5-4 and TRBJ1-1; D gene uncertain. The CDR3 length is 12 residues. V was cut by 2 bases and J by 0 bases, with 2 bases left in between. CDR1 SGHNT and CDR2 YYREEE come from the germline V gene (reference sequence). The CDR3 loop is CASSFMNTEAFF. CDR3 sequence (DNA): TGTGCCAGCAGCTTTATGAACACTGAAGCTTTCTTT.

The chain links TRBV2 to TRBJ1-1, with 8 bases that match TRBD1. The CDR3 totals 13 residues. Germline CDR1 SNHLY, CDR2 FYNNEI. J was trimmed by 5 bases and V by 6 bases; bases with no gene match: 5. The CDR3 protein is CASRGQAGTEAFF. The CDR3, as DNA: TGTGCCAGCAGGGGACAGGCGGGGACTGAAGCTTTCTTT.

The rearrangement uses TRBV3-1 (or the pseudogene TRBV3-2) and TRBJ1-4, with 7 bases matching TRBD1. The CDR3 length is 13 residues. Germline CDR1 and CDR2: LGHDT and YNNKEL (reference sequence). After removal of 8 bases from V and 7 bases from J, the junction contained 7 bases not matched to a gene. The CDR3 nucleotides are TGTGCCAGCCGACAGGGATGGGGTGAAAAACTGTTTTTT. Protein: CASRQGWGEKLFF.

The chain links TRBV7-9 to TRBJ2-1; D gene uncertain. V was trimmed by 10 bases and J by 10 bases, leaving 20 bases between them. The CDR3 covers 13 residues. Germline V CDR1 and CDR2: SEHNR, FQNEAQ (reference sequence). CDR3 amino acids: CATSTPRRTEQFF. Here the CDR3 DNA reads TGTGCCACCTCAACCCCCCGGCGGACCGAGCAGTTCTTC.

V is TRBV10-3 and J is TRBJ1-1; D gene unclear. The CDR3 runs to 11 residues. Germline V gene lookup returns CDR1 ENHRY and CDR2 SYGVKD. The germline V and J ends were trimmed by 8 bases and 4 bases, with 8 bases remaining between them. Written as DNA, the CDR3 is TGTGCCATCGGCCCGGGCACTGAAGCTTTCTTT. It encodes CAIGPGTEAFF.

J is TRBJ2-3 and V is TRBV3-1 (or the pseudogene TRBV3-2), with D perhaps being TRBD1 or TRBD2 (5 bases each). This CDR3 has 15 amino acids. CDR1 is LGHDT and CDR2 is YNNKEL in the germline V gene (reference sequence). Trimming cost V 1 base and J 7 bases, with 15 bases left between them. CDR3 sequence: CASSQGTSGTNTQYF. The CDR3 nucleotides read TGTGCCAGCAGCCAAGGAACATCTGGGACCAATACGCAGTATTTT.

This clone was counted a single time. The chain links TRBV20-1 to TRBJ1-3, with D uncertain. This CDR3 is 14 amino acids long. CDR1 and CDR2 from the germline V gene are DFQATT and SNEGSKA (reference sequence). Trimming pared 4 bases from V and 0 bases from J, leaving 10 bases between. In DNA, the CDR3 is TGCAGTGCTACTGACAATAACTCTGGAAACACCATATATTTT. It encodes CSATDNNSGNTIYF.

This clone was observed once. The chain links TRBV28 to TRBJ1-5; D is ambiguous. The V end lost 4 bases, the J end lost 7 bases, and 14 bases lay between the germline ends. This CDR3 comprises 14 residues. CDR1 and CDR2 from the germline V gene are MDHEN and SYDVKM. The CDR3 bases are TGTGCCAGCAGTTCCTACGGTCTCGGGCAGCCCCAGCATTTT. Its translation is CASSSYGLGQPQHF.

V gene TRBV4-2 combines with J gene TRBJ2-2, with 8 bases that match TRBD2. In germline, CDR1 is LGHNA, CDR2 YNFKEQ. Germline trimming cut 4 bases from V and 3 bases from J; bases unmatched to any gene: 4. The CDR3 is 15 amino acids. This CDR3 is CASSLGGADTGELFF. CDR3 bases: TGTGCCAGCAGCCTCGGGGGGGCGGACACCGGGGAGCTGTTTTTT.

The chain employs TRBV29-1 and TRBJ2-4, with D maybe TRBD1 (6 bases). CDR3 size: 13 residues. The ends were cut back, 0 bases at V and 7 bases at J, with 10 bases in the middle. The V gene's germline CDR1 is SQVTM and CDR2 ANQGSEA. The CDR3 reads CSVEEQQGNIQYF. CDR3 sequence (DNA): TGCAGCGTTGAAGAACAACAGGGCAACATTCAGTACTTC.

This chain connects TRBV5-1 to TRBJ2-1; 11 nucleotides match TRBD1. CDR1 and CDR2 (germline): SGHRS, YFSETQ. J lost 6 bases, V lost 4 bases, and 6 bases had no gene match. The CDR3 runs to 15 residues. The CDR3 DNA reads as TGCGCCAGCAGCGGAGGGACAGGGGGTCCCAATGAGCAGTTCTTC. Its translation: CASSGGTGGPNEQFF.

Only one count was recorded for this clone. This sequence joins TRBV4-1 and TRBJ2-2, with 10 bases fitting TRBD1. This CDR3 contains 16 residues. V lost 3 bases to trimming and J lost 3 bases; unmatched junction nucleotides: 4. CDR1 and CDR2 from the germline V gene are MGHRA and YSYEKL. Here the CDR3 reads CASSHRDRGYTGELFF. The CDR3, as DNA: TGCGCCAGCAGCCATCGGGACAGGGGATACACCGGGGAGCTGTTTTTT.

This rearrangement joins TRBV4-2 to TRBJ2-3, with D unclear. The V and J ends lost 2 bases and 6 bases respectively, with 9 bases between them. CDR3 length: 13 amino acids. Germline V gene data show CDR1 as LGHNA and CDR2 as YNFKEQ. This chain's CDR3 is CASSQSPGDTQYF. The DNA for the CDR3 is TGTGCCAGCAGCCAATCACCGGGTGATACGCAGTATTTT.

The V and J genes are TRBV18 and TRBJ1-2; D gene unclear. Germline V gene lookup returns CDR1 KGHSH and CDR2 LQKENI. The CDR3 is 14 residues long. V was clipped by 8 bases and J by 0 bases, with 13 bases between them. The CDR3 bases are TGTGCCAGCACCGTGAGCCCACCTAACTATGGCTACACCTTC. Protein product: CASTVSPPNYGYTF.

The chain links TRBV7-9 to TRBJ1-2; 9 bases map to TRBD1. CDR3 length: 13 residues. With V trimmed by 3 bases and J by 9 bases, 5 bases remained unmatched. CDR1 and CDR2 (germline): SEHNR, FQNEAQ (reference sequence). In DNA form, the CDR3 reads TGTGCCAGCAGCTTCACAGGGGGCTCGAGCTACACCTTC. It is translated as CASSFTGGSSYTF.

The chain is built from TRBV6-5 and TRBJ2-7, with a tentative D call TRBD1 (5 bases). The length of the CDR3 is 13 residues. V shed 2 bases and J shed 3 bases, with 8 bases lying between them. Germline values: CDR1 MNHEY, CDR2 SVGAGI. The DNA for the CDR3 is TGTGCCAGCAGTTACGGCAGGGACTACGAGCAGTACTTC. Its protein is CASSYGRDYEQYF.

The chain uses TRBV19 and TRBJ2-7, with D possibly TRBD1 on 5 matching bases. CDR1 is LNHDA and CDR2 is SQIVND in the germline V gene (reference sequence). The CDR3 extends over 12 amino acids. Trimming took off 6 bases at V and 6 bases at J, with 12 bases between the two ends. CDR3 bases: TGTGCCAGTAGGAAGACAGAAACCGAGCAGTACTTC. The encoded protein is CASRKTETEQYF.

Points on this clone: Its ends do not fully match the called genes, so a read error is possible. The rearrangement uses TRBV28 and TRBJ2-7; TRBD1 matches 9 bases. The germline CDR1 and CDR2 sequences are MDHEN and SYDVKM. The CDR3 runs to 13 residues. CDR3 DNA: TGTGCCAGCAGTTATCCGGGACAGGGATCATTCTTATTC. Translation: CASSYPGQGSFLF.

DNA for the CDR3: TGTGCCAGCAGCTCCAGCCAGTGGGGTTTGAATTCACCCCTCCACTTT. It is translated as CASSSSQWGLNSPLHF. The chain combines TRBV7-2 with TRBJ1-6, with D unclear. The germline V gene encodes CDR1 SGHTA and CDR2 FQGNSA. The V end was cut by 4 bases, the J end by 7 bases, with 17 bases between. The CDR3 is 16 residues long.

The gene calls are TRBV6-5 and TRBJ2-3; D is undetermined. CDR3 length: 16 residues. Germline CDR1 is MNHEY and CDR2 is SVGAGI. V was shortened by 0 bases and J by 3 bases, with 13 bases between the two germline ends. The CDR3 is CASSYSGSLGTDTQYF. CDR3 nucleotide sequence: TGTGCCAGCAGTTACTCGGGGTCCTTGGGGACAGATACGCAGTATTTT.

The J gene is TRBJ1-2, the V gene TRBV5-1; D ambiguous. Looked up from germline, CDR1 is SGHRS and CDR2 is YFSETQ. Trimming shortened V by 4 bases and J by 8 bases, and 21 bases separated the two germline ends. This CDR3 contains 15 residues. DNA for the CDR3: TGCGCCAGCAGCGCCGAGGCTCGACATGCCCGGGGCTACACCTTC. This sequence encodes CASSAEARHARGYTF.

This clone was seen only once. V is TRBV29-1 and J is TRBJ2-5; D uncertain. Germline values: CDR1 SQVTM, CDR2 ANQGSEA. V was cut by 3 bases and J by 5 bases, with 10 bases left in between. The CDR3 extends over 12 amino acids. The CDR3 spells CSVDPGGETQYF. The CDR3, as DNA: TGCAGCGTTGATCCGGGTGGGGAGACCCAGTACTTC.

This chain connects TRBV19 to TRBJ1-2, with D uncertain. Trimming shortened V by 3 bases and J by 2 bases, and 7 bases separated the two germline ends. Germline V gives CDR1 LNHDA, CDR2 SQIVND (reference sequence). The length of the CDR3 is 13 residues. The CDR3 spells CASSIERNYGYTF. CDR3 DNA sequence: TGTGCCAGTAGTATTGAGCGCAACTATGGCTACACCTTC.

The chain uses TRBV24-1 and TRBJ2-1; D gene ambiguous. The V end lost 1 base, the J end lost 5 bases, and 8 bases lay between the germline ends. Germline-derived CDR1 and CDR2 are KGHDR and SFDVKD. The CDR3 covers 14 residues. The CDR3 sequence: CATSDLGHDNEQFF. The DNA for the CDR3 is TGTGCCACCAGTGATTTAGGCCACGACAATGAGCAGTTCTTC.

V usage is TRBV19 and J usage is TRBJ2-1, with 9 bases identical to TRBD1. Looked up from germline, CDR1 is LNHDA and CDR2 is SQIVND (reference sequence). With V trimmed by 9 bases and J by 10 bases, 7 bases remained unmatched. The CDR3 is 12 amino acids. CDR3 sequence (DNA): TGTGCCAGCCGGGACAGGGTTTCCGAGCAGTTCTTC. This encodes CASRDRVSEQFF.

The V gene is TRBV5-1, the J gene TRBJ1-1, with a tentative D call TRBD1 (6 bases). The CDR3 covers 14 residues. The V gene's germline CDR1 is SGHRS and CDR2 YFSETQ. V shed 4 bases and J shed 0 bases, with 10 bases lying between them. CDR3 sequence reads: CASSASGVNTEAFF. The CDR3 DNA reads TGCGCCAGCAGCGCCTCAGGGGTGAACACTGAAGCTTTCTTT.

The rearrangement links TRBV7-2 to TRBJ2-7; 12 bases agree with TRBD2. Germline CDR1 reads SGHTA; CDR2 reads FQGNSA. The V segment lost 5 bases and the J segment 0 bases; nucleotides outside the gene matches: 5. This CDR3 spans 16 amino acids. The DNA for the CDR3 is TGTGCCAGCAGCCGGACTAGCGGGGCCCCCTCCTACGAGCAGTACTTC. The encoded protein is CASSRTSGAPSYEQYF.

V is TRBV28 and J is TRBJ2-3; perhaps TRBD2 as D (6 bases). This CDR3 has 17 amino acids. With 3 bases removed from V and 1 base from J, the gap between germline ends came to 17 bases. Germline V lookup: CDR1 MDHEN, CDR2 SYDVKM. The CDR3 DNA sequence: TGTGCCAGCAGTTTTTTCAAGGGAGGACTCCGCACAGATACGCAGTATTTT. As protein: CASSFFKGGLRTDTQYF.